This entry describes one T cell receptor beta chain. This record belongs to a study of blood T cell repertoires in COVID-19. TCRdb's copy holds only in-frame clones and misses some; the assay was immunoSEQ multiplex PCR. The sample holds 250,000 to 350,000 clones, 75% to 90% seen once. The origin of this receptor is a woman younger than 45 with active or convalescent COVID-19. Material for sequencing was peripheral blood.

The CDR3, as DNA: TGCGCCAGCAGTCAAACCCTTGGAGGGCTCCGGGAAAAACTGTTTTTT. It translates to CASSQTLGGLREKLFF. V is TRBV23-1 and J is TRBJ1-4; no definite D call. TRBV23-1 is an open reading frame whose function is uncertain. V was trimmed by 2 bases and J by 8 bases, leaving 18 bases between them. The CDR3 has 16 residues.